These 5 T cell receptor beta chains were sequenced from one sample in a study of blood T cell repertoires in COVID-19. Produced via immunoSEQ multiplex PCR; TCRdb's table is partial and in-frame only. The sample includes around 620,000 clones, about nine tenths of them seen just once. The sample comprised peripheral blood. These TCRs come from a woman aged 18 to 35 with acute or convalescent COVID-19.

J is TRBJ2-7 and V is TRBV10-3; TRBD1 matches 7 bases. V was clipped by 7 bases and J by 1 base; unmatched bases: 7. Germline CDR1 reads ENHRY; CDR2 reads SYGVKD. There are 14 residues in the CDR3. In nucleotides, the CDR3 is TGTGCCATCAAGGGGGCCAGGAGTTCCTACGAGCAGTACTTC. Its protein product is CAIKGARSSYEQYF.

The rearrangement joins TRBV6-5 to TRBJ1-1; D gene unclear. Deletions cut 6 bases from V and 8 bases from J, with 7 bases between. Germline V CDR1 and CDR2: MNHEY, SVGAGI. The CDR3 runs to 10 residues. This CDR3 is CASSRVEAFF. CDR3 DNA sequence: TGTGCCAGCAGCCGAGTAGAAGCTTTCTTT.

This chain joins TRBV6-5 and TRBJ1-5; 7 nucleotides align to TRBD1. V shed 7 bases, J shed 2 bases, and the junction held 8 bases outside the gene matches. Germline-derived CDR1 and CDR2 are MNHEY and SVGAGI. The CDR3 runs to 15 residues. This chain's CDR3 is CASTAGGEGNQPQHF. DNA for the CDR3: TGTGCCAGCACTGCAGGGGGAGAGGGCAATCAGCCCCAGCATTTT.

The rearrangement uses TRBV12-3 or TRBV12-4 and TRBJ1-2; D gene ambiguous. The CDR3 runs 13 residues. Trimming removed 1 base at V and 4 bases at J, with 7 bases between. CDR3 amino acids: CASSLDSIYGYTF. The CDR3 nucleotides are TGTGCCAGCAGTTTAGACAGCATCTATGGCTACACCTTC.

This clone was found once. The sample carries other DNA sequences with the same CDR3. CDR3 loop: CASSLVGSYEQYF. CDR3 in DNA: TGTGCCAGCAGTTTGGTCGGTTCCTACGAGCAGTACTTC. The chain couples TRBV12-3 or TRBV12-4 to TRBJ2-7, with D unclear. V was cut by 3 bases and J by 1 base, with 7 bases left in between. The CDR3 sequence is 13 residues long.